This is a list of T cell receptor beta chains from one sample in a study of T cell responses to AZD1222 COVID-19 vaccine. TCRdb's table, derived via immunoSEQ multiplex PCR, lists solely in-frame clones and lacks some. Here the sample spans over 120,000 clones, roughly nine tenths being singletons. The sequencing used peripheral blood, collected on day 0 of AZD1222 vaccination. The receptors stem from an adult in good health. Each CDR3 is given with its conserved first and last residue. D genes are given only for firm matches. Only part of the rows carry a size: once, few, many, or a class if the clone is expanded.

clone size: -
J gene: TRBJ2-1
V gene: TRBV9
D gene: -
CDR3 protein: CASSVGPPHYYNEQFF
CDR3 DNA: TGTGCCAGCAGCGTAGGGCCACCGCACTATTACAATGAGCAGTTCTTC

clone size: -
J gene: TRBJ2-1
V gene: TRBV18
D gene: -
CDR3 protein: CASSLRLSDYNEQFF
CDR3 DNA: TGTGCCAGCTCACTTAGACTATCGGACTACAATGAGCAGTTCTTC

clone size: once
J gene: TRBJ2-1
V gene: TRBV7-9
D gene: -
CDR3 protein: CASSLLSDGAYNEQFF
CDR3 DNA: TGTGCCAGCAGCTTACTTTCGGATGGGGCCTACAATGAGCAGTTCTTC

clone size: -
J gene: TRBJ2-7
V gene: TRBV9
D gene: -
CDR3 protein: CASSVGVAMSSYEQYF
CDR3 DNA: TGTGCCAGCAGCGTAGGAGTCGCGATGAGCTCCTACGAGCAGTACTTC

clone size: -
J gene: TRBJ2-7
V gene: TRBV19
D gene: TRBD1
CDR3 protein: CASSGRQGTHEQYF
CDR3 DNA: TGTGCCAGTAGCGGGCGACAGGGCACCCACGAGCAGTACTTC

clone size: -
J gene: TRBJ2-3
V gene: TRBV7-9
D gene: -
CDR3 protein: CASSHIVGPDTQYF
CDR3 DNA: TGTGCCAGCAGCCATATTGTGGGGCCAGATACGCAGTATTTT

clone size: -
J gene: TRBJ1-2
V gene: TRBV20-1
D gene: -
CDR3 protein: CSATGSGYTF
CDR3 DNA: TGCAGTGCCACCGGCTCTGGCTACACCTTC

clone size: once
J gene: TRBJ2-3
V gene: TRBV11-3
D gene: TRBD2
CDR3 protein: CASSLDTSGGTHPTDTQYF
CDR3 DNA: TGTGCCAGCAGCTTAGATACCAGCGGGGGGACTCACCCCACAGATACGCAGTATTTT

clone size: once
J gene: TRBJ2-1
V gene: TRBV27
D gene: TRBD2
CDR3 protein: CASSPPGLAAKGEQFF
CDR3 DNA: TGTGCCAGCAGCCCCCCGGGACTAGCGGCTAAGGGTGAGCAGTTCTTC

clone size: -
J gene: TRBJ1-1
V gene: TRBV19
D gene: TRBD1
CDR3 protein: CASSLTGAPNTEAFF
CDR3 DNA: TGTGCCAGTAGTTTGACAGGGGCCCCCAACACTGAAGCTTTCTTT

clone size: -
J gene: TRBJ1-5
V gene: TRBV28
D gene: TRBD1
CDR3 protein: CASNRQGGQPQHF
CDR3 DNA: TGTGCCAGCAACCGACAGGGTGGGCAGCCCCAGCATTTT

clone size: -
J gene: TRBJ2-1
V gene: TRBV5-1
D gene: -
CDR3 protein: CASSLRDNEQFF
CDR3 DNA: TGCGCCAGCAGCTTACGCGATAATGAGCAGTTCTTC

clone size: -
J gene: TRBJ2-2
V gene: TRBV19
D gene: TRBD1
CDR3 protein: CASSLKAGGVQNTGELFF
CDR3 DNA: TGTGCCAGTAGTCTTAAGGCAGGGGGCGTGCAGAACACCGGGGAGCTGTTTTTT

clone size: -
J gene: TRBJ2-2
V gene: TRBV3-1/TRBV3-2
D gene: -
CDR3 protein: CASSQGRAGTGELFF
CDR3 DNA: TGTGCCAGCAGCCAAGGCAGGGCCGGCACCGGGGAGCTGTTTTTT

clone size: -
J gene: TRBJ1-1
V gene: TRBV11-3
D gene: -
CDR3 protein: CASSPGGRTEAFF
CDR3 DNA: TGTGCCAGCAGCCCGGGCGGGCGTACTGAAGCTTTCTTT

clone size: once
J gene: TRBJ2-1
V gene: TRBV3-1/TRBV3-2
D gene: -
CDR3 protein: CASVSRGGGRDNEQFF
CDR3 DNA: TGTGCCAGCGTTTCCCGAGGGGGGGGCAGGGACAATGAGCAGTTCTTC

clone size: -
J gene: TRBJ1-1
V gene: TRBV24-1
D gene: -
CDR3 protein: CATSDSRQTNTEAFF
CDR3 DNA: TGTGCCACCAGTGATTCCCGACAGACGAACACTGAAGCTTTCTTT

clone size: -
J gene: TRBJ2-1
V gene: TRBV25-1
D gene: -
CDR3 protein: CASRRQLHEQFF
CDR3 DNA: TGTGCCAGCAGGCGTCAACTCCATGAGCAGTTCTTC

clone size: -
J gene: TRBJ2-1
V gene: TRBV4-1
D gene: TRBD2
CDR3 protein: CASSRGGVVLAGDEQFF
CDR3 DNA: TGCGCCAGCAGCCGAGGGGGAGTCGTGCTAGCGGGCGATGAGCAGTTCTTC

clone size: -
J gene: TRBJ1-2
V gene: TRBV6-6
D gene: -
CDR3 protein: CASSFIGAKQGGGYTF
CDR3 DNA: TGTGCCAGCAGTTTTATTGGGGCTAAACAGGGCGGTGGCTACACCTTC

clone size: -
J gene: TRBJ1-5
V gene: TRBV3-1/TRBV3-2
D gene: -
CDR3 protein: CASSQDQGSNQPQHF
CDR3 DNA: TGTGCCAGCAGCCAAGATCAGGGTAGCAATCAGCCCCAGCATTTT

clone size: -
J gene: TRBJ1-4
V gene: TRBV5-1
D gene: TRBD1
CDR3 protein: CASSSTQGVQEKLFF
CDR3 DNA: TGCGCCAGCAGCTCCACCCAGGGGGTCCAGGAAAAACTGTTTTTT

clone size: -
J gene: TRBJ2-1
V gene: TRBV4-1
D gene: TRBD2
CDR3 protein: CASSQFRLAGNNEQFF
CDR3 DNA: TGCGCCAGCAGCCAATTTCGCCTAGCGGGGAACAATGAGCAGTTCTTC

clone size: -
J gene: TRBJ2-3
V gene: TRBV19
D gene: -
CDR3 protein: CASSRDKPDTQYF
CDR3 DNA: TGTGCCAGTAGTAGGGACAAGCCAGATACGCAGTATTTT

clone size: -
J gene: TRBJ1-3
V gene: TRBV6-2/TRBV6-3
D gene: -
CDR3 protein: CASSYSRRQANGNTIYF
CDR3 DNA: TGTGCCAGCAGTTACTCACGGCGACAGGCGAACGGAAACACCATATATTTT